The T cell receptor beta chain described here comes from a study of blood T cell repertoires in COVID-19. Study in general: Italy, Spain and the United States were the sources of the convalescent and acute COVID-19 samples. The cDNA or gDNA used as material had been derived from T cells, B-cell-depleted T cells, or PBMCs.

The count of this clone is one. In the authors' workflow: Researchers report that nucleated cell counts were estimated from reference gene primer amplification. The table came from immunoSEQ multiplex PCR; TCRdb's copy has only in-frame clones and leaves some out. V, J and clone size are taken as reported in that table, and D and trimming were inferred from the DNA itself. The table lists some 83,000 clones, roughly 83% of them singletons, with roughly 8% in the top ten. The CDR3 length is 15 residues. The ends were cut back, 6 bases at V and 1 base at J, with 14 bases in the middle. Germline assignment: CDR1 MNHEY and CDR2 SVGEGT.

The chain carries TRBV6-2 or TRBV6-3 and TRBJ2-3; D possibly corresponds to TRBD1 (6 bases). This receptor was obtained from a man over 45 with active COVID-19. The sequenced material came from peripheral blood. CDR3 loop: CASSQNRQGTDTQYF. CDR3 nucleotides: TGTGCCAGCAGCCAGAACCGACAGGGCACAGATACGCAGTATTTT.